There are a few counts of the clone carrying this T cell receptor beta chain. This entry comes from a study of blood T cell repertoires in COVID-19. TCRdb's copy holds only in-frame clones and misses some; the assay was immunoSEQ multiplex PCR. The data hold fewer than 110,000 clones, with about 80% observed a single time. CDR3 length: 14 residues. J lost 2 bases, V lost 5 bases, and 3 bases had no gene match. From germline, CDR1 is SGHTA and CDR2 FQGTGA. The sequenced sample consisted of peripheral blood. This clonotype originated in a human donor in a cohort sampled during active or convalescent COVID-19. The chain links TRBV7-3 to TRBJ2-7, with 10 bases matching TRBD2. The CDR3 bases are TGTGCCAGCAGCCCACTAGCGGGGCCCTACGAGCAGTACTTC. Translating it yields CASSPLAGPYEQYF.